One and the same sample provided the 10 T cell receptor beta chains below, sequenced in a study of T cell responses to AZD1222 COVID-19 vaccine. Measured with immunoSEQ multiplex PCR; TCRdb has only the in-frame clones, and not every one. Found here are 150,000 or so clones, 85% to 95% of them singletons; the top ten hold about 4.6%. This specimen consisted of peripheral blood, obtained 28 days after the second AZD1222 dose. The receptors shown here come from an adult who received the AZD1222 COVID-19 vaccine.

This rearrangement joins TRBV7-3 to TRBJ2-3, with a possible D match to TRBD2 (6 bases). Germline CDR1 and CDR2: SGHTA and FQGTGA. V was cut by 5 bases and J by 2 bases, with 11 bases left in between. This CDR3 comprises 14 residues. The CDR3 loop reads CASSSRDFTDTQYF. CDR3 nucleotide sequence: TGTGCCAGCAGCAGCCGGGACTTCACAGATACGCAGTATTTT. Full variable domain (outside the CDR3, taken from reference TRBV7-3 and TRBJ2-3): GAGVSQTPSNKVTEKGKYVELRCDPISGHTALYWYRQSLGQGPEFLIYFQGTGAADDSGLPNDRFFAVRPEGSVSTLKIQRTERGDSAVYLCASSSRDFTDTQYFGPGTRLTVL.

This clone was seen only once. A read error may account for a junction end that differs from germline. The chain links TRBV5-1 to TRBJ2-7; TRBD2 matches at 7 bases. The germline CDR1 and CDR2 sequences are SGHRS and YFSETQ. The CDR3 extends over 13 amino acids. The CDR3 reads CASSLDGRAVTGF. The CDR3 DNA is TGCGCCAGCAGCTTGGATGGGAGGGCGGTCACGGGATTC. The full variable domain, with the rest looked up from reference TRBV5-1 and TRBJ2-7, is KAGVTQTPRYLIKTRGQQVTLSCSPISGHRSVSWYQQTPGQGLQFLFEYFSETQRNKGNFPGRFSGRQFSNSRSEMNVSTLELGDSALYLCASSLDGRAVTGFGPGTRLTVT.

The V and J genes are TRBV18 and TRBJ1-1, with unresolved D. CDR1 is KGHSH, CDR2 LQKENI, per germline. Trimming left V 2 bases short and J 0 bases short, with 7 bases between. This CDR3 spans 14 amino acids. CDR3 in amino acids: CASSPSIMNTEAFF. In DNA form, the CDR3 reads TGTGCCAGCTCACCAAGCATTATGAACACTGAAGCTTTCTTT.

The V and J genes are TRBV12-3 or TRBV12-4 and TRBJ1-2; D not resolved. The CDR3 contains 13 residues. V dropped 4 bases and J dropped 5 bases, with 11 bases sitting between them. The CDR3 DNA is TGTGCCAGCAGTTACACCCTTGAGTATGGCTACACCTTC. This codes for CASSYTLEYGYTF.

The V gene is TRBV27, the J gene TRBJ2-3; no clear D. The CDR3 runs to 12 residues. Looked up from germline, CDR1 is MNHEY and CDR2 is SMNVEV (reference sequence). V was trimmed by 2 bases and J by 2 bases, leaving 2 bases between them. DNA of the CDR3: TGTGCCAGCAGTTTACCCACAGATACGCAGTATTTT. Its protein is CASSLPTDTQYF.

V and J are TRBV11-2 and TRBJ2-7; 11 nucleotides align to TRBD2. CDR3 length: 15 residues. V shed 3 bases and J 5 bases; nucleotides not matched to a gene: 6. CDR1 SGHAT and CDR2 FQNNGV come from the germline V gene. The chain's CDR3 is CASSFTSGRINEQYF. The CDR3 region has the DNA TGTGCCAGCAGCTTTACTAGCGGGAGAATCAACGAGCAGTACTTC.

The chain combines TRBV6-5 with TRBJ2-7, with D unresolved. The CDR3 spans 15 residues. Trimming took 0 bases from V and 1 from J, leaving 10 bases between them. Germline CDR1 reads MNHEY; CDR2 reads SVGAGI. CDR3 amino acids: CASSYSETYSYEQYF. The DNA for the CDR3 is TGTGCCAGCAGTTACTCGGAGACCTATTCCTACGAGCAGTACTTC.

The CDR3 DNA reads TGTGCCAGCAGCCCGGACAGGGGCGACTATGGCTACACCTTC. Amino acids: CASSPDRGDYGYTF. V gene TRBV2 combines with J gene TRBJ1-2, with 9 bases fitting TRBD1. V shed 6 bases, J shed 3 bases, and the junction held 5 bases outside the gene matches. Germline loops: CDR1 SNHLY, CDR2 FYNNEI. The CDR3 sequence is 14 residues long.

DNA for the CDR3: TGTGCCAGCAGTTTCACCGGACAGGTCGGTGACGCTTTCTTT. Its translation is CASSFTGQVGDAFF. This chain joins TRBV27 and TRBJ1-1; 7 bases match TRBD1. V gave up 3 bases and J gave up 11 bases; unmatched junction bases: 12. Per the germline V gene, CDR1 is MNHEY and CDR2 is SMNVEV (reference sequence). The CDR3 is made up of 14 amino acids.

The CDR3 loop is CASRPKVVHEAFF. Here the CDR3 DNA reads TGTGCCAGCAGACCTAAGGTGGTGCATGAAGCTTTCTTT. V usage is TRBV2 and J usage is TRBJ1-1; unclear D gene. The V end was cut by 6 bases, the J end by 7 bases, with 15 bases between. The V gene's germline CDR1 is SNHLY and CDR2 FYNNEI. The CDR3 length is 13 residues.